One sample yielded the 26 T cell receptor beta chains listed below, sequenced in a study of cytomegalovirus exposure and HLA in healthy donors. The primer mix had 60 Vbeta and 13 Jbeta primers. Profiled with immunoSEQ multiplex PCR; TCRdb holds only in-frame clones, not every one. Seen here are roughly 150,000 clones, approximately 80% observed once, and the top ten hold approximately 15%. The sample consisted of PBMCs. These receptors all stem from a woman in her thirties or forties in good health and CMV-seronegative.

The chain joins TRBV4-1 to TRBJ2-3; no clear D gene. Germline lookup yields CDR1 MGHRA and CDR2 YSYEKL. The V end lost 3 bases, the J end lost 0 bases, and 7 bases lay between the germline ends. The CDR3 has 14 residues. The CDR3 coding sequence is TGCGCCAGCAGCCAGCGAGGTAGCACAGATACGCAGTATTTT. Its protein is CASSQRGSTDTQYF.

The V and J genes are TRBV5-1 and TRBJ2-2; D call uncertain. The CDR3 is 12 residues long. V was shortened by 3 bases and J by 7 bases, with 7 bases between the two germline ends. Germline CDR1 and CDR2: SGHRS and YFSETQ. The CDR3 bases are TGCGCCAGCAGCTGGAGCGTCGGGGAGCTGTTTTTT. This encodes CASSWSVGELFF.

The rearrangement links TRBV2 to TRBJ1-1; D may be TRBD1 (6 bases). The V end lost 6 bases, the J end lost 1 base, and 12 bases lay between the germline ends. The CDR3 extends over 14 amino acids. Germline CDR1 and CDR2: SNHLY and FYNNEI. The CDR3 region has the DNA TGTGCCAGCAGACTTACACAGGGGAACACTGAAGCTTTCTTT. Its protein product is CASRLTQGNTEAFF.

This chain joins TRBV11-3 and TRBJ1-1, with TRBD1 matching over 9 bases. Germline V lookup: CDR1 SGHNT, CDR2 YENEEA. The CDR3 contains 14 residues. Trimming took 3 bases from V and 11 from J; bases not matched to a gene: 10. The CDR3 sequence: CASSLRTGVYVAFF. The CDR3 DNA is TGTGCCAGCAGCTTGAGGACAGGGGTGTATGTTGCTTTCTTT.

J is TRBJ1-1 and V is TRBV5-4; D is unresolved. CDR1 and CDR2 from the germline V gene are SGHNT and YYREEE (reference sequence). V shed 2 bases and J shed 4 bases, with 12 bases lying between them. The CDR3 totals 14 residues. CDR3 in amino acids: CASSFTTLPTEAFF. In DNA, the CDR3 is TGTGCCAGCAGCTTTACTACTTTACCCACTGAAGCTTTCTTT.

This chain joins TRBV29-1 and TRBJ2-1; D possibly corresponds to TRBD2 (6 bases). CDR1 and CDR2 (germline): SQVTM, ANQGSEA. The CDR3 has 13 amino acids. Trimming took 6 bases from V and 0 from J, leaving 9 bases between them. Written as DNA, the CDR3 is TGCAGCGTCGTTAGCGGCTCCTACAATGAGCAGTTCTTC. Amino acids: CSVVSGSYNEQFF.

This CDR3 is CASSISGDPSYEQYF. The CDR3 DNA follows: TGTGCCAGTAGTATTTCAGGCGATCCCTCCTACGAGCAGTACTTC. This chain links TRBV19 with TRBJ2-7; no definite D call. The CDR3 consists of 15 residues. Looked up from germline, CDR1 is LNHDA and CDR2 is SQIVND (reference sequence). Between the trimmed V and J ends, which lost 3 bases and 0 bases, there was a span of 12 bases.

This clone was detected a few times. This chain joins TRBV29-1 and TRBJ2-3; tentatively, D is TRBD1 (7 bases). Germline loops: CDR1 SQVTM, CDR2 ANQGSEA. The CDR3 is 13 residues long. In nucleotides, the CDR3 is TGCACCCATCAGGGGGGTGTCACAGATACGCAGTATTTT. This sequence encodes CTHQGGVTDTQYF.

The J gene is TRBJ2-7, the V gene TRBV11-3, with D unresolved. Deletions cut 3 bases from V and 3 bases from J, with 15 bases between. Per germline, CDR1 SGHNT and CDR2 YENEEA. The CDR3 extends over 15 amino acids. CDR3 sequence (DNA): TGTGCCAGCAGCTTGTACGGAGACGCCAACTACGAGCAGTACTTC. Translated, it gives CASSLYGDANYEQYF.

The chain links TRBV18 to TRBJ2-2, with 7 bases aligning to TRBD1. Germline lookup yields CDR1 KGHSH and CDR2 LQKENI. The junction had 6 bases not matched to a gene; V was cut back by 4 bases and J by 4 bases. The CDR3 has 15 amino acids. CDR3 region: CASSRQGQTTGELFF. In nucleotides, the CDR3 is TGTGCCAGCTCACGACAGGGACAAACCACCGGGGAGCTGTTTTTT.

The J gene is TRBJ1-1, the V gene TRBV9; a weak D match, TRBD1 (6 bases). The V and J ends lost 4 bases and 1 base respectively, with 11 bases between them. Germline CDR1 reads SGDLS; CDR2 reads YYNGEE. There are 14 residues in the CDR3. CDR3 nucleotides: TGTGCCAGCAGCTCTCAGACAGGGAACACTGAAGCTTTCTTT. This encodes CASSSQTGNTEAFF. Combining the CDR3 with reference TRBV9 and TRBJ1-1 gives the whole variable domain DSGVTQTPKHLITATGQRVTLRCSPRSGDLSVYWYQQSLDQGLQFLIQYYNGEERAKGNILERFSAQQFPDLHSELNLSSLELGDSALYFCASSSQTGNTEAFFGQGTRLTVV.

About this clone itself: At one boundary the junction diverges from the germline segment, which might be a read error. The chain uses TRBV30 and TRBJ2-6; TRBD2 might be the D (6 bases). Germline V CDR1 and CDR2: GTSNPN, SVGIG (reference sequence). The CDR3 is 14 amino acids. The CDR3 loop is CAWLGLKRANGLTF. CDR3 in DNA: TGTGCCTGGCTGGGACTTAAGCGGGCCAACGGCCTGACTTTC. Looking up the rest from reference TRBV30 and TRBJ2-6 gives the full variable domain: SQTIHQWPATLVQPVGSPLSLECTVEGTSNPNLYWYRQAAGRGLQLLFYSVGIGQISSEVPQNLSASRPQDRQFILSSKKLLLSDSGFYLCAWLGLKRANGLTFGAGSRLTVL.

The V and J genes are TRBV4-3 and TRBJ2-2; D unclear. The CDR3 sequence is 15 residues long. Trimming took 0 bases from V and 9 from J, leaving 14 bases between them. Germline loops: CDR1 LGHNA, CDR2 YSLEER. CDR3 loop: CASSQEFSTPRELFF. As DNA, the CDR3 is TGCGCCAGCAGCCAAGAGTTCTCCACTCCAAGGGAGCTGTTTTTT.

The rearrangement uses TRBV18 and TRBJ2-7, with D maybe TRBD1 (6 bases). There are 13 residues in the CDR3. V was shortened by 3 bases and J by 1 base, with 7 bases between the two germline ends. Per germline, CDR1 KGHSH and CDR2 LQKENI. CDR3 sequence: CASSPDSSYEQYF. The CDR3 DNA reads TGTGCCAGCTCACCGGACAGTTCCTACGAGCAGTACTTC.

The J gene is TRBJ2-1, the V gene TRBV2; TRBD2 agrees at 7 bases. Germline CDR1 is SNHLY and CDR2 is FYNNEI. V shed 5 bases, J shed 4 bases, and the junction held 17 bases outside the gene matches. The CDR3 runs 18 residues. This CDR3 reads CASSNVRAGSPPYNEQFF. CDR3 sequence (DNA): TGTGCCAGCAGTAACGTTCGAGCGGGAAGCCCTCCTTACAATGAGCAGTTCTTC.

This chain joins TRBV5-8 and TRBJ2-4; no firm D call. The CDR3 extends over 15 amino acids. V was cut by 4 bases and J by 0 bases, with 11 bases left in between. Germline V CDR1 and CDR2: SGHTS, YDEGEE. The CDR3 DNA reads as TGTGCCAGCAGCCCCAGACTTTCAGCCAAAAACATTCAGTACTTC. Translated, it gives CASSPRLSAKNIQYF. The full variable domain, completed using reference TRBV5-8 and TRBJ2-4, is EAGVTQSPTHLIKTRGQQATLRCSPISGHTSVYWYQQALGLGLQFLLWYDEGEERNRGNFPPRFSGRQFPNYSSELNVNALELEDSALYLCASSPRLSAKNIQYFGAGTRLSVL.

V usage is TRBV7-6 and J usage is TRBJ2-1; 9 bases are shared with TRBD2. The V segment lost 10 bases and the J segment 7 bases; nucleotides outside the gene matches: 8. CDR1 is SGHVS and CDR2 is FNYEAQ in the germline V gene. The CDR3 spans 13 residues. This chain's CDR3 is CATGLAGCNEQFF. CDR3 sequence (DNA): TGTGCCACGGGCCTAGCGGGATGTAATGAGCAGTTCTTC.

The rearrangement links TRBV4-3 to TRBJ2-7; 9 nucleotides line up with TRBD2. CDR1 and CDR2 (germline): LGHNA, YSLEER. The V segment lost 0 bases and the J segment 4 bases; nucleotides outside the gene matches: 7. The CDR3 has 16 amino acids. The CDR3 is CASSQDDGAGGYEQYF. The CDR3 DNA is TGCGCCAGCAGCCAAGATGACGGTGCGGGAGGGTACGAGCAGTACTTC.

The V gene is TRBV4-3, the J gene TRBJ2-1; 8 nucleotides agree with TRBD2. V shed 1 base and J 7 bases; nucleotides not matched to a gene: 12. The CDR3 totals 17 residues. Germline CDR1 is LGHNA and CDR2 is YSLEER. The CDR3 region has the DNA TGCGCCAGCAGCCAAGTACGTCCTAGCGGGTCCGGGAATGAGCAGTTCTTC. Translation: CASSQVRPSGSGNEQFF.

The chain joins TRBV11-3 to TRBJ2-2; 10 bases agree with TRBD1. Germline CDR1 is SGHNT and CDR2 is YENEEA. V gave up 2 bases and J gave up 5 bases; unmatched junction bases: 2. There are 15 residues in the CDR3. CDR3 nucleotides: TGTGCCAGCAGCTTAAGACAGGGGGCGACCGGGGAGCTGTTTTTT. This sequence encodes CASSLRQGATGELFF. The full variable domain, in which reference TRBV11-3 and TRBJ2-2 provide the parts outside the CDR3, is EAGVVQSPRYKIIEKKQPVAFWCNPISGHNTLYWYLQNLGQGPELLIRYENEEAVDDSQLPKDRFSAERLKGVDSTLKIQPAELGDSAVYLCASSLRQGATGELFFGEGSRLTVL.

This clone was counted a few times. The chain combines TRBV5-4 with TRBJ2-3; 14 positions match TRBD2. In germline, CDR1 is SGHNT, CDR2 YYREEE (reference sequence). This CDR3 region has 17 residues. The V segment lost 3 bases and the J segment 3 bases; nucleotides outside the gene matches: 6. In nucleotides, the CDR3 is TGTGCCAGCAGCTGGGGACTAGCGGGAGAGGGTACAGATACGCAGTATTTT. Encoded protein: CASSWGLAGEGTDTQYF.

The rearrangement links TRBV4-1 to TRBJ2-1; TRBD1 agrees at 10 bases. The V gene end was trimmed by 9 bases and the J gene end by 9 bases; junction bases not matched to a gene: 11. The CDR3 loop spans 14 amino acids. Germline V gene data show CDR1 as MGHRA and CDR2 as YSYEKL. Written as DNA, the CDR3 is TGCGCCAGTGGAGAGGACAGGGGGATTAGTGAGCAGTTCTTC. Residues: CASGEDRGISEQFF.

The CDR3 region has the DNA TGTGCCAGCATGAGGGAGTTCAGAAGCTCCTACAATGAGCAGTTCTTC. It translates to CASMREFRSSYNEQFF. The chain links TRBV2 to TRBJ2-1, with D possibly being TRBD2 (5 bases). V shed 7 bases and J shed 0 bases, with 16 bases lying between them. The CDR3 is 16 residues long. Germline CDR1 is SNHLY and CDR2 is FYNNEI.

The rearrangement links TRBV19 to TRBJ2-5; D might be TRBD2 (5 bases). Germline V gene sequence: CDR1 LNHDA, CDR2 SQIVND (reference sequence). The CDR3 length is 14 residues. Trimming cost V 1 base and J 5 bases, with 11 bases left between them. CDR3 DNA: TGTGCCAGTAGTATAGCGGTTAGAGGGGAGACCCAGTACTTC. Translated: CASSIAVRGETQYF.

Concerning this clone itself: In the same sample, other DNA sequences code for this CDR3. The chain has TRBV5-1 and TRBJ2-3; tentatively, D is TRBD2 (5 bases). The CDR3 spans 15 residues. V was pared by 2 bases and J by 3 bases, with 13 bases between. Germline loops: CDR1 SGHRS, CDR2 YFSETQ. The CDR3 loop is CASSLAGGLTDTQYF. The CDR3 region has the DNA TGCGCCAGCAGCTTAGCAGGAGGCCTAACAGATACGCAGTATTTT.

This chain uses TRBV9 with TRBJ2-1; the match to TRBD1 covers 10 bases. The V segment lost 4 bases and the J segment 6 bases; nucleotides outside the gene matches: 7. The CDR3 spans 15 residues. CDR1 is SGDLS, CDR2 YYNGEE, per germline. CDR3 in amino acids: CASSPQRTGGNEQFF. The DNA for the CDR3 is TGTGCCAGCAGCCCTCAGCGGACAGGGGGCAATGAGCAGTTCTTC.